Included here is one TCR beta chain sequence, with context. The method was immunoSEQ multiplex PCR; TCRdb's version includes in-frame clones alone and lacks a portion of them. The sample shows about 59,000 clones, over 90% of them seen only once. The data derive from a study of T cell changes during pregnancy in multiple sclerosis. CDR1 LNHNV and CDR2 YYDKDF come from the germline V gene (reference sequence). This CDR3 comprises 17 residues. V shed 9 bases, J shed 6 bases, and the junction held 17 bases outside the gene matches. This TCR was sampled from a female donor with multiple sclerosis, enrolled in a pregnancy study. The sequencing used CD8+ T cells from peripheral blood mononuclear cells, collected in the third trimester of pregnancy. The chain uses TRBV15 and TRBJ2-1, with TRBD2 matching over 10 bases. The CDR3 nucleotides are TGTGCCACGACAGGGGCCACCTCGGCTAGCGGGAGCAATGAGCAGTTCTTC. Its translation: CATTGATSASGSNEQFF.